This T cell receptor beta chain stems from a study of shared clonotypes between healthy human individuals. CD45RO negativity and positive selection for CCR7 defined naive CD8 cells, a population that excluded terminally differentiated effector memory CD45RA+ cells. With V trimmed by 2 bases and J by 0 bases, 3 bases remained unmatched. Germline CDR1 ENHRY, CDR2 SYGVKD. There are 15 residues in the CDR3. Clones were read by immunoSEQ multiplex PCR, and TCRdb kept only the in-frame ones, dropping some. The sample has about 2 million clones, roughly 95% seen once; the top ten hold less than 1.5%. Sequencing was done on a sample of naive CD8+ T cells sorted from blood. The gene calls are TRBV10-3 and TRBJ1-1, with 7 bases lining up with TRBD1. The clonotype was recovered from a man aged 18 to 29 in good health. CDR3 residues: CAISEPGQMNTEAFF. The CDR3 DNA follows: TGTGCCATCAGTGAGCCGGGACAGATGAACACTGAAGCTTTCTTT.